This paragraph reports one T cell receptor (beta chain). Its antigen remains unidentified. There are no base qualities to consult, and no much larger clone falls within one base. This sample is part of a study of T cell changes during pregnancy in multiple sclerosis (dated by TCRdb to 2018 to 2020). Regarding the research as a whole: The study examined how the T cell repertoire changed over the course of pregnancy in women with multiple sclerosis.

The library was produced with the immunoSEQ multiplex PCR assay. The table was pulled from immuneACCESS by TCRdb, which kept in-frame rearrangements only. Such tables lose some clones; where checked, under half of the loss comes from unresolved V genes, and the rest has no known cause. The sample table contains about 69,000 clones; only one count was recorded for roughly 90% of them. 1.4% of the sample comes from the top ten. V has 0 bases trimmed and J has 2 bases trimmed; junction bases matching no gene number 9. Inclusive of the bounding cysteine and phenylalanine, the CDR3 is 17 residues long. Only CDR3 DNA remains: 51 bases, in frame from the first base. CDR1 and CDR2 are read off the germline V gene as SGHRS and YFSETQ.

The sample in question was peripheral blood, obtained in the third trimester of pregnancy. The clonotype was recovered from a female donor with multiple sclerosis, enrolled in a pregnancy study. The rearranged segments are TRBV5-1 and TRBJ2-3, and 7 bases in between align with TRBD2. The DNA reads as follows: TGCGCCAGCAGCTTGGAGCGGGGCTCAACGAACACAGATACGCAGTATTTT. Its amino acids are CASSLERGSTNTDTQYF.